Included here is one T cell receptor (beta chain) sequence, with context. The sample is drawn from a study of blood T cell repertoires in COVID-19. Study context: Sources were T cells, B-cell-depleted T cells, or PBMCs; the material itself was cDNA or gDNA.

In the study's own analysis: Cell counts per sample came from amplifying reference gene primers. Generated by immunoSEQ multiplex PCR, the TCRdb table keeps only in-frame clones and is missing some. V, J and clone size reflect that table, while D and trimming were determined from the DNA. The sample includes tens of thousands of clones, roughly 88% of them seen just once. The source is a man older than 75 with active or convalescent COVID-19. Sample: peripheral blood.

The DNA for the CDR3 is TGTGCCAGCAGCTCAGGGCAGACGAATTCACCCCTCCACTTT. Translation: CASSSGQTNSPLHF. The chain is built from TRBV11-3 and TRBJ1-6; a weak D match, TRBD1 (5 bases). CDR1 is SGHNT, CDR2 YENEEA, per germline. The CDR3 is 14 residues long. V dropped 4 bases and J dropped 7 bases, with 11 bases sitting between them.